This TCR beta chain comes out of a study of cytomegalovirus exposure and HLA in healthy donors. General study findings and limits: Indistinguishability led to the exclusion of some V segments, TRBV6-2 and TRBV6-3 included. An analysis done earlier found most TCR beta V segments productive about 90% or about 30% of the time.

The CDR3 spans 13 residues. The ends were cut back, 3 bases at V and 3 bases at J, with 8 bases in the middle. The germline V gene encodes CDR1 SGHAT and CDR2 FQNNGV. With regard to this clone: The antigen remains undetermined.

PCR was performed using 60 Vbeta and 13 Jbeta primers. Original analysis: The count from a later analysis was 65 million to 90 million unique TCR beta chains, around 11 million of them shared. The repertoire was sequenced with immunoSEQ multiplex PCR; TCRdb's copy has only in-frame clones and lacks some. V and J calls and clone size follow that table, whereas D and trimming were derived from the DNA. The sample totals about 41,000 clones; its top ten clones hold more than 5%. Donors were ostensibly healthy at sampling, although undocumented immune exposures were probable. V usage is TRBV11-2 and J usage is TRBJ1-1; D is unresolved. Sequencing input: PBMCs. This TCR derives from a man aged 25-45 years in good health and CMV-seronegative. Here the CDR3 reads CASSLWRDTEAFF. The CDR3 nucleotides are TGTGCCAGCAGCTTGTGGAGGGACACTGAAGCTTTCTTT. Full variable domain (outside the CDR3, taken from reference TRBV11-2 and TRBJ1-1): EAGVAQSPRYKIIEKRQSVAFWCNPISGHATLYWYQQILGQGPKLLIQFQNNGVVDDSQLPKDRFSAERLKGVDSTLKIQPAKLEDSAVYLCASSLWRDTEAFFGQGTRLTVV.